The clone carrying this T cell receptor (beta chain) has only one observation. The data were taken from a study of cytomegalovirus exposure and HLA in healthy donors. Study-level information: Sequencing of around 200 million T cells in an earlier analysis found 95 million to 120 million unique TCR beta sequences.

The germline gives CDR1 MDHEN, CDR2 SYDVKM. The CDR3 runs 16 residues. Losses at the gene ends were 6 bases for V and 10 bases for J; bases not matched to a gene: 12. Use of 60 Vbeta and 13 Jbeta primers characterized the PCR. TCRdb keeps only in-frame clones here, not all; method: immunoSEQ multiplex PCR. The sample yields 150,000 or so clones, roughly 80% seen once. The sequence came from a woman younger than 30 in good health and CMV-seronegative. Sequencing input: PBMCs. The chain carries TRBV28 and TRBJ2-1; 13 bases align to TRBD2. The CDR3 coding sequence is TGTGCCAGCAGACTCCCAACTAGCGGGAGGGCCGGGGAGCAGTTCTTC. Protein sequence: CASRLPTSGRAGEQFF.